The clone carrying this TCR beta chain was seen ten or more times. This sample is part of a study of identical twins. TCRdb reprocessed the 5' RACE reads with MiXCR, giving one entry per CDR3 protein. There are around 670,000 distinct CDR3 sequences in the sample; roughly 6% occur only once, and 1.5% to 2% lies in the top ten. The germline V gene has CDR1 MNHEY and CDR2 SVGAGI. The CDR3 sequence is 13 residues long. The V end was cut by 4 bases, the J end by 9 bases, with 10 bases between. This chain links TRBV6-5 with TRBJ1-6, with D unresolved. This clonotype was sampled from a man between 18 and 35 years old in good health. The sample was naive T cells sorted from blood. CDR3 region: CASSSPQSSPLHF. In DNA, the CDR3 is TGTGCCAGCAGTTCACCACAGTCTTCACCCCTCCACTTT.